The next 27 T cell receptor beta chains were all read from a single sample in a study of shared clonotypes between healthy human individuals. Assay: immunoSEQ multiplex PCR; the TCRdb copy retains only in-frame clones and omits some. The sample has 450,000 or so clones, 77% seen once. Sequencing was performed on PBMCs. All receptors derive from a middle-aged woman in good health. Some clones in this sample may be carry-over from other donors' samples.

The V call is TRBV28, the J call TRBJ1-5; tentatively, D is TRBD1 (6 bases). The V gene's germline CDR1 is MDHEN and CDR2 SYDVKM. This CDR3 is built from 13 residues. V lost 11 bases, J lost 2 bases, and 13 bases lay in between. The CDR3 here is CASRGLGNQPQHF. Here the CDR3 DNA reads TGTGCCTCCAGGGGATTAGGCAATCAGCCCCAGCATTTT.

This clone was counted once. The chain uses TRBV2 and TRBJ2-1; D not certain. This CDR3 is 16 amino acids long. The V gene's germline CDR1 is SNHLY and CDR2 FYNNEI. The germline V and J ends were trimmed by 1 base and 4 bases, with 14 bases remaining between them. The CDR3 region is CASSEGSGDRYNEQFF. The CDR3 DNA reads as TGTGCCAGCAGTGAAGGTTCAGGAGATAGATACAATGAGCAGTTCTTC.

This chain connects TRBV7-8 to TRBJ1-3, with 9 bases that match TRBD1. The ends lost 5 bases at V and 2 bases at J; junction bases unmatched: 4. From germline, CDR1 is SGHVS and CDR2 FQNEAQ. The CDR3 has 15 amino acids. CDR3 nucleotide sequence: TGTGCCAGCAGCACACAGGGGGCTCCTGGAAACACCATATATTTT. It specifies CASSTQGAPGNTIYF.

This clone occurred many times. J is TRBJ1-5 and V is TRBV27; TRBD1 is a possible D gene (5 bases). Germline V gene lookup returns CDR1 MNHEY and CDR2 SMNVEV (reference sequence). The CDR3 extends over 16 amino acids. Trimming removed 5 bases at V and 3 bases at J, with 17 bases between. CDR3 residues: CASSPRWGENNQPQHF. The CDR3 DNA sequence: TGTGCCAGCAGTCCCCGGTGGGGGGAAAACAATCAGCCCCAGCATTTT.

With regard to this clone: A far larger clone is off by one base, so a read error is likely. The same CDR3 is also encoded by other DNA sequences in this sample. The chain employs TRBV7-6 and TRBJ2-2; the D gene is possibly TRBD2 (6 bases). This CDR3 contains 14 residues. Per the germline V gene, CDR1 is SGHVS and CDR2 is FNYEAQ. CDR3: CASSLAVGAGELFF. The CDR3 nucleotides read TGTGCCAGCAGTTTAGCGGTAGGGGCCGGGGAGCTGTTTTTT. Drawing the rest from reference TRBV7-6 and TRBJ2-2, the complete variable domain is GAGVSQSPRYKVTKRGQDVALRCDPISGHVSLYWYRQALGQGPEFLTYFNYEAQQDKSGLPNDRFSAERPEGSISTLTIQRTEQRDSAMYRCASSLAVGAGELFFGEGSRLTVL.

As for this clone: Other nucleotide sequences from this sample produce the same CDR3. The J gene is TRBJ2-7, the V gene TRBV7-2, with TRBD1 matching 8 bases. With 5 bases clipped from V and 1 base from J, the junction kept 4 bases outside the gene matches. The CDR3 sequence is 14 residues long. Germline CDR1 SGHTA, CDR2 FQGNSA. CDR3: CASSRDRYSYEQYF. CDR3 nucleotides: TGTGCCAGCAGCCGGGACAGGTATTCCTACGAGCAGTACTTC.

Note on this clone: Just one base apart from a much larger clone, this may be a read error. Other nucleotide sequences from this sample produce the same CDR3. The rearrangement links TRBV28 to TRBJ1-3, with D possibly being TRBD1 (5 bases). There are 18 residues in the CDR3. The germline V gene has CDR1 MDHEN and CDR2 SYDVKM. CDR3 amino acids: CASSLGVGRASSGNTIYF. The CDR3 region has the DNA TGCGCCAGCAGTTTGGGGGTAGGCAGGGCAAGCTCTGGAAACACCATATATTTT. Using reference TRBV28 and TRBJ1-3 for the parts outside the CDR3, the full variable domain is DVKVTQSSRYLVKRTGEKVFLECVQDMDHENMFWYRQDPGLGLRLIYFSYDVKMKEKGDIPEGYSVSREKKERFSLILESASTNQTSMYLCASSLGVGRASSGNTIYFGEGSWLTVV.

The chain uses TRBV28 and TRBJ2-7; no reliable D call. Germline CDR1 reads MDHEN; CDR2 reads SYDVKM. V was trimmed by 3 bases and J by 0 bases, leaving 15 bases between them. The CDR3 sequence is 16 residues long. The CDR3 DNA reads as TGTGCCAGCAGTTTCCACCTTACGGCTCTCTCCTACGAGCAGTACTTC. Amino acids: CASSFHLTALSYEQYF. The whole variable domain, remainder taken from reference TRBV28 and TRBJ2-7, is DVKVTQSSRYLVKRTGEKVFLECVQDMDHENMFWYRQDPGLGLRLIYFSYDVKMKEKGDIPEGYSVSREKKERFSLILESASTNQTSMYLCASSFHLTALSYEQYFGPGTRLTVT.

Notes on this clone: A far more abundant clone sits one base away, making this likely a read error. The chain is built from TRBV27 and TRBJ2-1; weak D call: TRBD1 (5 bases). The CDR3 extends over 13 amino acids. V was pared by 6 bases and J by 9 bases, with 15 bases between. The V gene's germline CDR1 is MNHEY and CDR2 SMNVEV (reference sequence). The CDR3 DNA sequence: TGTGCCAGCAGGGCGCAGGGTAGCCTTGAGCAGTTCTTC. Its translation is CASRAQGSLEQFF.

This clone was seen repeatedly, ten times or more. This specimen includes other DNA sequences encoding the same CDR3. The rearrangement uses TRBV6-1 and TRBJ1-5; 7 bases align to TRBD1. V was clipped by 6 bases and J by 2 bases; unmatched bases: 7. CDR1 is MNHNS and CDR2 is SASEGT in the germline V gene. CDR3 length: 15 amino acids. CDR3 DNA: TGTGCCAGCAGCCTAGGACAGGTCGGCAATCAGCCCCAGCATTTT. Translated: CASSLGQVGNQPQHF.

The chain joins TRBV9 to TRBJ2-3; 8 bases fit TRBD2. The CDR3 has 13 amino acids. Germline V lookup: CDR1 SGDLS, CDR2 YYNGEE. V shed 6 bases, J shed 6 bases, and the junction held 6 bases outside the gene matches. The CDR3 reads CASNLAGTDTQYF. CDR3 nucleotides: TGTGCCAGCAATTTAGCGGGAACCGATACGCAGTATTTT.

V is TRBV6-1 and J is TRBJ2-2; no definite D call. V dropped 2 bases and J dropped 5 bases, with 6 bases sitting between them. This CDR3 comprises 13 residues. Germline CDR1 MNHNS, CDR2 SASEGT. The CDR3 loop is CASSEMGTGELFF. CDR3 coding DNA: TGTGCCAGCAGTGAAATGGGGACCGGGGAGCTGTTTTTT.

This clone appeared many times. This sample includes further DNA sequences coding for the same CDR3. V is TRBV2 and J is TRBJ1-1; D unresolved. Germline CDR1 SNHLY, CDR2 FYNNEI. The V gene lost 4 bases and the J gene lost 0 bases, with 9 bases spanning the gap. The CDR3 is made up of 14 amino acids. CDR3 sequence (DNA): TGTGCCAGCAGTGTGTGGGGTATGAACACTGAAGCTTTCTTT. Amino acid sequence: CASSVWGMNTEAFF.

V is TRBV7-8 and J is TRBJ1-2, with D perhaps matching TRBD1 (5 bases). This CDR3 has 14 amino acids. Germline V gene sequence: CDR1 SGHVS, CDR2 FQNEAQ. Trimming removed 1 base at V and 6 bases at J, with 12 bases between. In DNA, the CDR3 is TGTGCCAGCAGCTTAGAAGGAGGGGTTCATGGCTACACCTTC. Its translation is CASSLEGGVHGYTF. Using reference TRBV7-8 and TRBJ1-2 for the parts outside the CDR3, the full variable domain is GAGVSQSPRYKVAKRGQDVALRCDPISGHVSLFWYQQALGQGPEFLTYFQNEAQLDKSGLPSDRFFAERPEGSVSTLKIQRTQQEDSAVYLCASSLEGGVHGYTFGSGTRLTVV.

The rearrangement uses TRBV18 and TRBJ2-4; maybe TRBD2 (6 bases). The CDR3 totals 19 residues. Germline CDR1 reads KGHSH; CDR2 reads LQKENI. Trimming took off 1 base at V and 1 base at J, with 20 bases between the two ends. CDR3 sequence (DNA): TGTGCCAGCTCACCACTACGGGGGTGGCAACCCGGTGCCAAAAACATTCAGTACTTC. As protein: CASSPLRGWQPGAKNIQYF.

J is TRBJ1-2 and V is TRBV9, with D tentatively TRBD1 (5 bases). The V and J ends lost 3 bases and 5 bases respectively, with 14 bases between them. The germline CDR1 and CDR2 sequences are SGDLS and YYNGEE. The CDR3 has 14 amino acids. In nucleotides, the CDR3 is TGTGCCAGCAGCGCGGCGCAGGGCCTATATGGCTACACCTTC. It translates to CASSAAQGLYGYTF.

The J gene is TRBJ2-1, the V gene TRBV30, with D possibly matching TRBD1 (6 bases). The CDR3 is 18 residues long. Germline V lookup: CDR1 GTSNPN, CDR2 SVGIG (reference sequence). Trimming cost V 0 bases and J 0 bases, with 18 bases left between them. CDR3 protein: CAWSVQGRVAPSYNEQFF. The CDR3 DNA follows: TGTGCCTGGAGTGTACAGGGCAGGGTAGCGCCCTCCTACAATGAGCAGTTCTTC.

The V and J genes are TRBV11-3 and TRBJ2-1; a weak D match, TRBD2 (5 bases). This CDR3 is 13 amino acids long. Germline V gene sequence: CDR1 SGHNT, CDR2 YENEEA. The germline V and J ends were trimmed by 5 bases and 9 bases, with 14 bases remaining between them. In DNA, the CDR3 is TGTGCCAGCAGCCCCACCGTACTAGGTGAGCAGTTCTTC. Amino acids: CASSPTVLGEQFF.

The chain is built from TRBV4-2 and TRBJ2-7; the D is unclear. This CDR3 spans 16 amino acids. CDR1 is LGHNA and CDR2 is YNFKEQ in the germline V gene. V lost 2 bases, J lost 6 bases, and 20 bases lay in between. Written as DNA, the CDR3 is TGTGCCAGCAGCCAAACTCCAGACCTTTCGAGAGGCGAGCAGTACTTC. The encoded protein is CASSQTPDLSRGEQYF.

This clone has a single count. Just one base apart from a much larger clone, this may be a read error. Within the sample, other DNA sequences also encode this same CDR3. The J gene is TRBJ2-1, the V gene TRBV19; possible D gene TRBD1, 6 bases. The CDR3 extends over 15 amino acids. Trimming cost V 6 bases and J 7 bases, with 19 bases left between them. Germline loops: CDR1 LNHDA, CDR2 SQIVND (reference sequence). This CDR3 reads CASSPSLDRRNEQFF. In DNA form, the CDR3 reads TGTGCCAGTAGCCCATCTCTGGACAGAAGGAATGAGCAGTTCTTC.

This clone was detected once. The chain employs TRBV7-2 and TRBJ2-3, with D perhaps matching TRBD1 (6 bases). V lost 5 bases and J 4 bases, leaving 13 bases between the germline ends. Germline CDR1 SGHTA, CDR2 FQGNSA. The CDR3 is made up of 14 amino acids. Written as DNA, the CDR3 is TGTGCCAGCAGCGCACGCAGGGGTTCAGATACGCAGTATTTT. Its protein is CASSARRGSDTQYF.

Notes on this clone: A far larger clone is one base from this, pointing to a likely read error. The chain has TRBV30 and TRBJ2-5; 9 bases match TRBD1. Per germline, CDR1 GTSNPN and CDR2 SVGIG (reference sequence). The CDR3 runs 17 residues. With 2 bases clipped from V and 2 bases from J, the junction kept 12 bases outside the gene matches. CDR3 bases: TGTGCCTGGAGTAAGGGACAGGGTTGGATAACTCAAGAGACCCAGTACTTC. Residues: CAWSKGQGWITQETQYF.

The chain is built from TRBV18 and TRBJ2-3; maybe TRBD1 (6 bases). The V gene's germline CDR1 is KGHSH and CDR2 LQKENI. V lost 4 bases, J lost 5 bases, and 16 bases lay in between. This CDR3 comprises 15 residues. The CDR3 DNA is TGTGCCAGCTCACAGTATCAGGGGTCAAAAGATACGCAGTATTTT. Translation gives CASSQYQGSKDTQYF.

This chain joins TRBV2 and TRBJ1-1, with unresolved D. The ends were cut back, 6 bases at V and 0 bases at J, with 8 bases in the middle. The CDR3 consists of 13 residues. Germline CDR1 and CDR2: SNHLY and FYNNEI. This chain's CDR3 is CASSNQVNTEAFF. The CDR3 DNA is TGTGCCAGCAGCAACCAAGTGAACACTGAAGCTTTCTTT.

Note on this clone: A read error is the likely source, as a far larger clone sits one nucleotide away. This rearrangement joins TRBV30 to TRBJ1-4, with D hard to call. This CDR3 is 15 amino acids long. V lost 0 bases to trimming and J lost 2 bases, with 10 bases between them. Germline lookup yields CDR1 GTSNPN and CDR2 SVGIG (reference sequence). CDR3 sequence (DNA): TGTGCCTGGAGTGTACTGGACGGGACTAATGAAAAACTGTTTTTT. This codes for CAWSVLDGTNEKLFF. The complete variable domain, with remaining parts taken from reference TRBV30 and TRBJ1-4, reads SQTIHQWPATLVQPVGSPLSLECTVEGTSNPNLYWYRQAAGRGLQLLFYSVGIGQISSEVPQNLSASRPQDRQFILSSKKLLLSDSGFYLCAWSVLDGTNEKLFFGSGTQLSVL.

This chain uses TRBV5-6 with TRBJ2-7; TRBD1 aligns across 8 bases. CDR1 and CDR2 (germline): SGHDT, YYEEEE. The junction had 11 bases not matched to a gene; V was cut back by 0 bases and J by 0 bases. The CDR3 contains 18 residues. CDR3 loop: CASSLAGGRGLPSYEQYF. CDR3 nucleotides: TGTGCCAGCAGCTTGGCAGGGGGCAGGGGGTTACCCTCCTACGAGCAGTACTTC.

This chain uses TRBV7-2 with TRBJ2-3; unclear D gene. In germline, CDR1 is SGHTA, CDR2 FQGNSA. V gave up 0 bases and J gave up 7 bases, with 14 bases separating them. The CDR3 covers 15 residues. The CDR3 loop reads CASSLASGQPHTQYF. DNA for the CDR3: TGTGCCAGCAGCTTAGCGTCGGGTCAGCCACATACGCAGTATTTT.